This T cell receptor beta chain was sequenced for a study of cytomegalovirus exposure and HLA in healthy donors. Germline CDR1 KGHSH, CDR2 LQKENI. V was pared by 5 bases and J by 6 bases, with 17 bases of the junction left unmatched. This CDR3 spans 17 amino acids. 60 Vbeta and 13 Jbeta primers were used in PCR. The table came from immunoSEQ multiplex PCR; TCRdb's copy has only in-frame clones and leaves some out. The sample is made up of approximately 140,000 clones, and the top ten hold 2% to 3% of it. The clonotype was recovered from a man aged 35-49 years in good health and CMV-seronegative. The J gene is TRBJ1-1, the V gene TRBV18, with 8 bases aligning to TRBD1. The sequenced sample was PBMCs. The CDR3 loop reads CASSVRTGHPPSAEAFF. CDR3 nucleotides: TGTGCCAGCTCAGTCAGGACAGGGCATCCCCCTAGCGCTGAAGCTTTCTTT.